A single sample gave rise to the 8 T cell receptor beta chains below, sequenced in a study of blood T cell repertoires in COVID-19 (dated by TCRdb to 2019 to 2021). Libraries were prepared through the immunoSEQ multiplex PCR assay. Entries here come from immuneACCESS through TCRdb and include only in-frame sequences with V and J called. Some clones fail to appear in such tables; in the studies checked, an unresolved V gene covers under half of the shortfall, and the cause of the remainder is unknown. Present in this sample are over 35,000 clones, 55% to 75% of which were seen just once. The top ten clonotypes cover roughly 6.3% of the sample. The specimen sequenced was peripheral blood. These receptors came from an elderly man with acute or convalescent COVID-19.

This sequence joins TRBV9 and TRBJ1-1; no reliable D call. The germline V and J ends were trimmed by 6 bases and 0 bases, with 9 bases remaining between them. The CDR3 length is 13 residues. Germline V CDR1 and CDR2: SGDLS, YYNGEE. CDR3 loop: CASTSSLNTEAFF. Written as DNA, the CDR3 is TGTGCCAGCACTAGTAGTTTGAACACTGAAGCTTTCTTT.

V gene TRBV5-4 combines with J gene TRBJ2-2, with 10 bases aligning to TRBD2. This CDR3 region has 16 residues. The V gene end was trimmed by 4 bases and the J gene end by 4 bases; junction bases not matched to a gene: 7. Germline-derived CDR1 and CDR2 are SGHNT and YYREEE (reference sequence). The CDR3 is CASSPQAGGPTGELFF. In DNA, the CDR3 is TGTGCCAGCAGCCCTCAAGCGGGAGGGCCCACCGGGGAGCTGTTTTTT.

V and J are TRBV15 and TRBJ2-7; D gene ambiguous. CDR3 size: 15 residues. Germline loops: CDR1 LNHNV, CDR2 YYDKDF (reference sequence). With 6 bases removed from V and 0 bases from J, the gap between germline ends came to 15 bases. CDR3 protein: CATSEVVRSSYEQYF. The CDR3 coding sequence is TGTGCCACCAGTGAAGTTGTACGGAGCTCCTACGAGCAGTACTTC.

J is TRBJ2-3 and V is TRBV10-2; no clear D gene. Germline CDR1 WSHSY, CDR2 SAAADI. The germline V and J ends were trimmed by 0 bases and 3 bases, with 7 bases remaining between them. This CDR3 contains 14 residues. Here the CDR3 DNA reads TGCGCCAGCAGTGAGTCGGCAGAAACAGATACGCAGTATTTT. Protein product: CASSESAETDTQYF.

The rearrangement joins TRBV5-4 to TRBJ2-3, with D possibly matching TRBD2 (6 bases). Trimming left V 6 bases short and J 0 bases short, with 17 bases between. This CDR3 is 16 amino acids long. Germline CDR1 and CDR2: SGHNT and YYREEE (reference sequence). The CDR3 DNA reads TGTGCCAGCAACCTGGAGGGCGGATCTAGCACAGATACGCAGTATTTT. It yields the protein CASNLEGGSSTDTQYF.

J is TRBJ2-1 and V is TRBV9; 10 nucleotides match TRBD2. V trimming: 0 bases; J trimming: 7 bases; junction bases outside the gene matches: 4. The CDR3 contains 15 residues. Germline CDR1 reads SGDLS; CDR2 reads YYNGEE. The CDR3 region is CASSVVASGGNEQFF. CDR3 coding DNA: TGTGCCAGCAGCGTAGTGGCTAGCGGGGGTAATGAGCAGTTCTTC.

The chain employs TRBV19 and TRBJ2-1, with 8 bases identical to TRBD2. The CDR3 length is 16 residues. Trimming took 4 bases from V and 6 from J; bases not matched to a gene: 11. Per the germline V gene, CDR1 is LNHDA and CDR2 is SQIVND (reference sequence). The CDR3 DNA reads TGTGCCAGTAGTACCCCCCTGGGACTAGGCCCCAATGAGCAGTTCTTC. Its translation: CASSTPLGLGPNEQFF. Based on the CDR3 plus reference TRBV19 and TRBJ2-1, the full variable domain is DGGITQSPKYLFRKEGQNVTLSCEQNLNHDAMYWYRQDPGQGLRLIYYSQIVNDFQKGDIAEGYSVSREKKESFPLTVTSAQKNPTAFYLCASSTPLGLGPNEQFFGPGTRLTVL.

CDR3 bases: TGTGCCAGCAGCTTAGACAGAGTGACCACTGAAGCTTTCTTT. Translating it yields CASSLDRVTTEAFF. The chain uses TRBV7-8 and TRBJ1-1, with no clear D. CDR3 length: 14 residues. Deletions cut 1 base from V and 4 bases from J, with 10 bases between. Germline lookup yields CDR1 SGHVS and CDR2 FQNEAQ.